This entry concerns a single T cell receptor beta chain. The CDR3 totals 12 residues. With 8 bases removed from V and 1 base from J, the gap between germline ends came to 11 bases. In germline, CDR1 is SQVTM, CDR2 ANQGSEA. The TCR beta repertoire was assessed by survey-level immunoSEQ sequencing. Generated by immunoSEQ multiplex PCR, the TCRdb table keeps only in-frame clones and is missing some. The data contain tens of thousands of clones, 93% of them singletons. The chain couples TRBV29-1 to TRBJ1-1, with no clear D. The clonotype was recovered from a man aged 40-50 years with rheumatoid arthritis. The sequencing input was PBMCs. CDR3 region: CSLGFGNTEAFF. The CDR3 DNA reads TGCAGCCTCGGGTTCGGGAACACTGAAGCTTTCTTT.